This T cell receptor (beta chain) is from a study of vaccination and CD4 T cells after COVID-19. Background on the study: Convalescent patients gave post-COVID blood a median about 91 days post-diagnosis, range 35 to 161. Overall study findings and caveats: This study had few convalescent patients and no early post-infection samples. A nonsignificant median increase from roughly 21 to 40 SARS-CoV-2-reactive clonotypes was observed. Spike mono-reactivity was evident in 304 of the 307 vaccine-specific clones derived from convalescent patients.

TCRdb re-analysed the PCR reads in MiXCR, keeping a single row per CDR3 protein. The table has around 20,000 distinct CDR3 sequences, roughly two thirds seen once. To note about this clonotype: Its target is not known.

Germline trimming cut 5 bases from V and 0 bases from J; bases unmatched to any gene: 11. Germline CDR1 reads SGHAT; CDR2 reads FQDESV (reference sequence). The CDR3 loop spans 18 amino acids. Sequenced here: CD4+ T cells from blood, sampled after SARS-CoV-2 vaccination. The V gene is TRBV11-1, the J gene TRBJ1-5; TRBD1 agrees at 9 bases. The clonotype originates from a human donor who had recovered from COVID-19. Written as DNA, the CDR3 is TGTGCCAGCAGCCATATTGGGACAGGGCAGGATAGCAATCAGCCCCAGCATTTT. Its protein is CASSHIGTGQDSNQPQHF.